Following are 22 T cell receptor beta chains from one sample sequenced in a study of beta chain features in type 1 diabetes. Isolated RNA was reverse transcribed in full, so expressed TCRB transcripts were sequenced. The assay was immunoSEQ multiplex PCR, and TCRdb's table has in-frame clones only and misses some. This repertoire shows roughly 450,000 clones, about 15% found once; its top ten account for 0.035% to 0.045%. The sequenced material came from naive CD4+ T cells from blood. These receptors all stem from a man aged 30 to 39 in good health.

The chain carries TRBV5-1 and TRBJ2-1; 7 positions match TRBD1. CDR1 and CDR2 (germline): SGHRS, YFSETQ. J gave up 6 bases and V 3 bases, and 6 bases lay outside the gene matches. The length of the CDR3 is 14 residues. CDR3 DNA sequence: TGCGCCAGCAGCTCAGGACAGGCGGGCAATGAGCAGTTCTTC. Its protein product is CASSSGQAGNEQFF.

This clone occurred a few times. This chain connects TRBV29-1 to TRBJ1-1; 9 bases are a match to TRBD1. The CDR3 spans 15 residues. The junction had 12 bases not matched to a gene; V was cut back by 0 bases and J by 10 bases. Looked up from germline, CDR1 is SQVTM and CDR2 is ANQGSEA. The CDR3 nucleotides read TGCAGCGTTGAAGATAATCTGGGGGACAGGGAGATAGCTTTCTTT. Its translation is CSVEDNLGDREIAFF.

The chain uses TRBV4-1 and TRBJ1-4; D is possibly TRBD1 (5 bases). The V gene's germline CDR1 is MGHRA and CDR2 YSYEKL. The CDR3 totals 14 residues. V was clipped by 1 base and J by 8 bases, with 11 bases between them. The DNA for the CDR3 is TGCGCCAGCAGCCAAGTGAAAGGGGTGGAAAAACTGTTTTTT. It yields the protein CASSQVKGVEKLFF.

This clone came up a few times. CDR3 DNA: TGCGCCAGCAGCTTGTTAGCTAGCGGGAGAACCACAGATACGCAGTATTTT. Its translation is CASSLLASGRTTDTQYF. This sequence joins TRBV5-1 and TRBJ2-3, with 10 bases aligning to TRBD2. V gave up 1 base and J gave up 2 bases; unmatched junction bases: 7. CDR1 and CDR2 (germline): SGHRS, YFSETQ. This CDR3 is built from 17 residues.

CDR3 protein: CASSSQPGLAGTSSYNEQFF. In nucleotides, the CDR3 is TGTGCCAGCAGCTCCCAGCCGGGACTAGCGGGCACCAGCTCCTACAATGAGCAGTTCTTC. This chain uses TRBV7-6 with TRBJ2-1; TRBD2 agrees at 12 bases. J lost 0 bases, V lost 4 bases, and 13 bases had no gene match. From germline, CDR1 is SGHVS and CDR2 FNYEAQ. This CDR3 spans 20 amino acids.

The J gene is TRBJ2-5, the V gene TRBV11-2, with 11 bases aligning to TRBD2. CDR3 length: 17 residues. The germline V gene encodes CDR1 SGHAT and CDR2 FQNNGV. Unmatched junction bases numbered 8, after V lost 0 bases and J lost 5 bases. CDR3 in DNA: TGTGCCAGCAGCTTAGAGTGGACTAGCGGGCCTAGGGAGACCCAGTACTTC. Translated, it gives CASSLEWTSGPRETQYF.

The chain's CDR3 is CSVLSGLETQYF. CDR3 coding DNA: TGCAGCGTTCTTAGCGGTTTAGAGACCCAGTACTTC. This chain links TRBV29-1 with TRBJ2-5, with D perhaps matching TRBD2 (6 bases). Trimming removed 5 bases from V and 4 bases from J, with 11 bases in between. The germline gives CDR1 SQVTM, CDR2 ANQGSEA. This CDR3 has 12 residues.

In DNA, the CDR3 is TGTGCCAGCAGTTCAACACAGGGCTACAATGAGCAGTTCTTC. Protein sequence: CASSSTQGYNEQFF. The chain has TRBV6-5 and TRBJ2-1; D may be TRBD1 (6 bases). Germline values: CDR1 MNHEY, CDR2 SVGAGI. The CDR3 runs 14 residues. Trimming took off 4 bases at V and 3 bases at J, with 10 bases between the two ends.

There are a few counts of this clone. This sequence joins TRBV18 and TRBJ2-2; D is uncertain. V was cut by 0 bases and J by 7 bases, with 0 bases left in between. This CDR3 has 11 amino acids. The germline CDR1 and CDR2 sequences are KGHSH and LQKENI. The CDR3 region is CASSPPGELFF. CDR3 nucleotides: TGTGCCAGCTCACCACCCGGGGAGCTGTTTTTT.

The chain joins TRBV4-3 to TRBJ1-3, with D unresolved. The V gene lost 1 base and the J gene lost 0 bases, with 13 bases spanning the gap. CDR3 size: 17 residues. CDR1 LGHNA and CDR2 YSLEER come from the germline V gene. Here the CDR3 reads CASSQVRRASSGNTIYF. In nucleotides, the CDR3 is TGCGCCAGCAGCCAAGTAAGACGGGCAAGCTCTGGAAACACCATATATTTT.

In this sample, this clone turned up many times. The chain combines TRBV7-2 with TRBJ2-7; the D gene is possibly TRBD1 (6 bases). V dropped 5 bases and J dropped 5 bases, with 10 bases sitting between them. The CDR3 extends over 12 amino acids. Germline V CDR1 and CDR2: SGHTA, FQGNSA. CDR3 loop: CASSHRDDEQYV. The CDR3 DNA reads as TGTGCCAGCAGCCACAGGGATGACGAGCAGTACGTC.

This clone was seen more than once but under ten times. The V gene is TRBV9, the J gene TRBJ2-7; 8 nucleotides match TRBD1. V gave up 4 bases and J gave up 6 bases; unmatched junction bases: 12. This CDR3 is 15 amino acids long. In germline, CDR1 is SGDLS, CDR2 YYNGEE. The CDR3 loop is CASSPRQGTSGEQYF. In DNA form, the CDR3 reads TGTGCCAGCAGCCCGAGACAGGGGACCTCCGGCGAGCAGTACTTC.

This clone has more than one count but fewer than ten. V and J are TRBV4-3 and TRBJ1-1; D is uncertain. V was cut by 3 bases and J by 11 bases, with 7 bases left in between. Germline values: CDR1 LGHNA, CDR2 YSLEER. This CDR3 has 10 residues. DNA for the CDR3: TGCGCCAGCAGCCAGAAGCCGGCTTTCTTT. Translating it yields CASSQKPAFF.

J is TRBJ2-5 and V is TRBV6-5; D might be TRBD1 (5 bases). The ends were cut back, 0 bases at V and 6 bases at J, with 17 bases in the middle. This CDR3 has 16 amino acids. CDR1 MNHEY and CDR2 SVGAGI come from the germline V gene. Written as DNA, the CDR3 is TGTGCCAGCAGTTACTCCCCCGAGGCAGGGCGAAAGACCCAGTACTTC. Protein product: CASSYSPEAGRKTQYF.

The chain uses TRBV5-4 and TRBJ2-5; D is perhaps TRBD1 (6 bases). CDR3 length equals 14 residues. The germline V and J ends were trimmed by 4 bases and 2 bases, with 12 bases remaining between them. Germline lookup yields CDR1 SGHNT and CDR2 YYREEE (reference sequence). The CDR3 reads CASSLQGPQETQYF. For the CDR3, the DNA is TGTGCCAGCAGCCTACAGGGTCCTCAAGAGACCCAGTACTTC.

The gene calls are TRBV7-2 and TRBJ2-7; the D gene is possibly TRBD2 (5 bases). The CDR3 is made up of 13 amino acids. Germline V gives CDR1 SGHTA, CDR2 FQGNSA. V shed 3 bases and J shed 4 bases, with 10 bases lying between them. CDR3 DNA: TGTGCCAGCAGCTTGGAGGTGGCGTACGAGCAGTACGTC. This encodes CASSLEVAYEQYV.

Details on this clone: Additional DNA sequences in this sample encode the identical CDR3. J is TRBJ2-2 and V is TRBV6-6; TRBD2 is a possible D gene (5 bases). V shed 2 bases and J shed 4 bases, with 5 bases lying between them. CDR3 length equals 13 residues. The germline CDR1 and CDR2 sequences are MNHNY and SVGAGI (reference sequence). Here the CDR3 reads CASSYSGTGELFF. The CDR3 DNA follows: TGTGCCAGCAGTTACAGCGGCACCGGGGAGCTGTTTTTT.

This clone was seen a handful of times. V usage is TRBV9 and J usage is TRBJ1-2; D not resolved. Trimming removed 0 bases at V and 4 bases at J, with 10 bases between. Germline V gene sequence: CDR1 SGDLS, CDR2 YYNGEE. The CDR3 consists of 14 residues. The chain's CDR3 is CASSVGLLGYGYTF. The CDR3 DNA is TGTGCCAGCAGCGTAGGGCTGTTGGGCTATGGCTACACCTTC.

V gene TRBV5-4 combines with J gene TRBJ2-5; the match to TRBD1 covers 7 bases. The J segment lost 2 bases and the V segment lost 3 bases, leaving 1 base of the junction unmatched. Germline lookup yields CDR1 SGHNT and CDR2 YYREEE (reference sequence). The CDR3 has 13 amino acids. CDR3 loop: CASSWDRQETQYF. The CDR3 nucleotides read TGTGCCAGCAGCTGGGACAGACAAGAGACCCAGTACTTC.

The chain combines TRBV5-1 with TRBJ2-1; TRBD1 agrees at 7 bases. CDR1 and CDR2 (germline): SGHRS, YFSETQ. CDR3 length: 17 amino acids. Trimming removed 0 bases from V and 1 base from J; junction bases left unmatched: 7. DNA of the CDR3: TGCGCCAGCAGCTTGGTAACAGGGGTTAAGTCCTACAATGAGCAGTTCTTC. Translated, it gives CASSLVTGVKSYNEQFF.

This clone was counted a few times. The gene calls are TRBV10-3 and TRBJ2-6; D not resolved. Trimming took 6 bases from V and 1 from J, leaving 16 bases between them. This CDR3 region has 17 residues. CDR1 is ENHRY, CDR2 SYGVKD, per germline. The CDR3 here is CAIRASLVASGANVLTF. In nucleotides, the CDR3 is TGTGCCATCAGAGCCTCGCTCGTGGCGTCTGGGGCCAACGTCCTGACTTTC.

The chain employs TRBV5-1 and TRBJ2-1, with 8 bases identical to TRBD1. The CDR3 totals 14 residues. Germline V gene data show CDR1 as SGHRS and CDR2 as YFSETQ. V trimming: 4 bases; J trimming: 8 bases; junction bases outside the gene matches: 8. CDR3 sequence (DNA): TGCGCCAGCAGCCCGGGACAGGCCATCCATGAGCAGTTCTTC. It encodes CASSPGQAIHEQFF.